These 14 T cell receptor beta chains share one sample of origin, sequenced in a study of early T cells in non-severe SARS-CoV-2 infection. Using its own MiXCR run on the 5' RACE reads, TCRdb lists one record per CDR3 protein. The table has tens of thousands of distinct CDR3 sequences, roughly 12% seen once. Specimen: whole blood, collected at baseline. These receptor sequences come from an adult who was a healthcare worker with PCR-confirmed SARS-CoV-2 infection or an uninfected control (not recorded which).

This clonotype was found many times. The gene calls are TRBV24-1 and TRBJ2-1, with 9 bases fitting TRBD1. Germline values: CDR1 KGHDR, CDR2 SFDVKD. The CDR3 is 15 residues long. J gave up 9 bases and V 4 bases, and 9 bases lay outside the gene matches. CDR3 in DNA: TGTGCCACCAGTGACGGACAGGGGCCGCGGGGTGAGCAGTTCTTC. This codes for CATSDGQGPRGEQFF.

The rearrangement links TRBV7-9 to TRBJ1-1; no firm D call. Germline V gene sequence: CDR1 SEHNR, CDR2 FQNEAQ (reference sequence). V lost 5 bases to trimming and J lost 1 base, with 11 bases between them. CDR3 length: 14 amino acids. DNA of the CDR3: TGTGCCAGCAGCCCGGGTTGGGAGAACACTGAAGCTTTCTTT. Amino acid sequence: CASSPGWENTEAFF. The variable domain in full, with the rest retrieved from reference TRBV7-9 and TRBJ1-1, is DTGVSQNPRHKITKRGQNVTFRCDPISEHNRLYWYRQTLGQGPEFLTYFQNEAQLEKSRLLSDRFSAERPKGSFSTLEIQRTEQGDSAMYLCASSPGWENTEAFFGQGTRLTVV.

In this sample, this clonotype turned up a few times. The chain couples TRBV7-9 to TRBJ1-4, with 8 bases aligning to TRBD1. In germline, CDR1 is SEHNR, CDR2 FQNEAQ (reference sequence). The CDR3 covers 16 residues. J lost 2 bases, V lost 5 bases, and 7 bases had no gene match. The CDR3, as DNA: TGTGCCAGCAGCCGGACAGGGAGCTGGACTAATGAAAAACTGTTTTTT. Protein sequence: CASSRTGSWTNEKLFF.

The chain joins TRBV28 to TRBJ1-5; no clear D. Germline values: CDR1 MDHEN, CDR2 SYDVKM. V was shortened by 3 bases and J by 2 bases, with 8 bases between the two germline ends. This CDR3 contains 14 residues. For the CDR3, the DNA is TGTGCCAGCAGTTTGGGGAGGGGCAATCAGCCCCAGCATTTT. Translation gives CASSLGRGNQPQHF.

This clonotype has at least ten counts. The rearrangement links TRBV6-1 to TRBJ2-1; D perhaps matches TRBD1 (5 bases). The CDR3 sequence is 12 residues long. The V gene's germline CDR1 is MNHNS and CDR2 SASEGT. Between the trimmed V and J ends, which lost 3 bases and 9 bases, there was a span of 9 bases. The CDR3 DNA is TGTGCCAGCAGTGAGAGACAGATTGAGCAGTTCTTC. Encoded protein: CASSERQIEQFF.

This clonotype was recorded a few times. The chain is built from TRBV5-8 and TRBJ2-3; possibly TRBD2 for D (6 bases). Deletions cut 5 bases from V and 7 bases from J, with 11 bases between. CDR3 length: 12 amino acids. CDR1 is SGHTS, CDR2 YDEGEE, per germline. CDR3: CASSLGGYTQYF. In DNA form, the CDR3 reads TGTGCCAGCAGTCTGGGGGGATATACGCAGTATTTT. The full variable domain, rest sourced from reference TRBV5-8 and TRBJ2-3, is EAGVTQSPTHLIKTRGQQATLRCSPISGHTSVYWYQQALGLGLQFLLWYDEGEERNRGNFPPRFSGRQFPNYSSELNVNALELEDSALYLCASSLGGYTQYFGPGTRLTVL.

The chain couples TRBV3-1 to TRBJ2-3; tentatively, D is TRBD1 or TRBD2 (7 bases each). The CDR3 extends over 14 amino acids. Germline lookup yields CDR1 LGHDT and CDR2 YNNKEL (reference sequence). Trimming removed 1 base from V and 8 bases from J, with 13 bases in between. CDR3 DNA sequence: TGTGCCAGCAGCCAAGGGGAGGGGGCTATTACGCAGTATTTT. This encodes CASSQGEGAITQYF.

The genes are TRBV7-2 and TRBJ2-5; no clear D gene. The germline CDR1 and CDR2 sequences are SGHTA and FQGNSA. There are 15 residues in the CDR3. V was cut by 5 bases and J by 3 bases, with 16 bases left in between. This CDR3 reads CASSPGLLRKETQYF. The CDR3 coding sequence is TGTGCCAGCAGCCCCGGGCTCCTTCGAAAAGAGACCCAGTACTTC.

This chain links TRBV4-2 with TRBJ2-3; 8 nucleotides agree with TRBD2. This CDR3 has 16 residues. After removal of 1 base from V and 0 bases from J, the junction contained 3 bases not matched to a gene. Germline V gene data show CDR1 as LGHNA and CDR2 as YNFKEQ. CDR3 sequence: CASSQALADSTDTQYF. Written as DNA, the CDR3 is TGTGCCAGCAGCCAAGCACTAGCGGATAGCACAGATACGCAGTATTTT.

The rearrangement uses TRBV11-2 and TRBJ2-3; no definite D call. Deletions cut 3 bases from V and 2 bases from J, with 9 bases between. CDR1 is SGHAT and CDR2 is FQNNGV in the germline V gene. This CDR3 is 14 amino acids long. CDR3 loop: CASSFTADTDTQYF. The CDR3 DNA reads as TGTGCCAGCAGCTTTACCGCGGACACAGATACGCAGTATTTT.

V is TRBV19 and J is TRBJ2-4, with D uncertain. This CDR3 is built from 16 residues. Trimming removed 6 bases at V and 0 bases at J, with 15 bases between. Germline V gene lookup returns CDR1 LNHDA and CDR2 SQIVND (reference sequence). Here the CDR3 DNA reads TGTGCCAGTAGCCCTGCGGATTTAAGAGCCAAAAACATTCAGTACTTC. It specifies CASSPADLRAKNIQYF.

This chain joins TRBV6-6 and TRBJ2-2, with 7 bases fitting TRBD2. CDR1 and CDR2 from the germline V gene are MNHNY and SVGAGI (reference sequence). The V and J ends lost 4 bases and 4 bases, in that order; junction bases with no gene match: 6. The CDR3 is 15 amino acids. This chain's CDR3 is CASSSLATGTGELFF. The CDR3 nucleotides are TGTGCCAGCAGTTCACTAGCGACCGGCACCGGGGAGCTGTTTTTT.

This clonotype came up many times. A read error may produce the germline difference seen at one junction end. V and J are TRBV28 and TRBJ2-5; perhaps TRBD1 as D (5 bases). CDR3 length equals 16 residues. The V gene's germline CDR1 is MDHEN and CDR2 SYDVKM. The CDR3 reads CASSANTGHTQKTQYF. The CDR3 nucleotides are TGTGCCAGCAGTGCCAACACCGGACATACCCAAAAGACCCAGTACTTC.

This chain joins TRBV2 and TRBJ2-1, with a weak D call TRBD2 (5 bases). V was cut by 5 bases and J by 6 bases, with 14 bases left in between. CDR1 SNHLY and CDR2 FYNNEI come from the germline V gene. This CDR3 comprises 14 residues. The CDR3 loop reads CASSQDLVFNEQFF. CDR3 nucleotide sequence: TGTGCCAGCAGTCAGGACTTAGTGTTCAATGAGCAGTTCTTC.